What follows are 29 T cell receptor beta chains derived from one specimen sequenced in a study of blood T cell repertoires in COVID-19. This table comes from immunoSEQ multiplex PCR, and its TCRdb copy is limited to in-frame clones, with some not included. The sample shows roughly 410,000 clones, about nine tenths of them seen only once. What was sequenced was peripheral blood. These receptors came from a woman between 40 and 50 years old with COVID-19, enrolled during active disease.

The chain recombines TRBV7-9 with TRBJ2-4; tentatively, D is TRBD2 (6 bases). V was shortened by 1 base and J by 1 base, with 14 bases between the two germline ends. The V gene's germline CDR1 is SEHNR and CDR2 FQNEAQ (reference sequence). The CDR3 has 17 residues. CDR3 protein: CASSLGAGRGAKNIQYF. Written as DNA, the CDR3 is TGTGCCAGCAGCTTAGGCGCGGGGAGAGGGGCCAAAAACATTCAGTACTTC.

The rearrangement links TRBV6-6 to TRBJ1-1, with D maybe TRBD1 (6 bases). The germline CDR1 and CDR2 sequences are MNHNY and SVGAGI (reference sequence). V dropped 3 bases and J dropped 3 bases, with 14 bases sitting between them. The CDR3 is made up of 15 amino acids. Here the CDR3 reads CASSYSPGGHTEAFF. The CDR3 DNA follows: TGTGCCAGCAGTTATTCCCCGGGGGGCCACACTGAAGCTTTCTTT.

This chain connects TRBV10-3 to TRBJ1-6; D is unclear. Deletions cut 1 base from V and 12 bases from J, with 13 bases between. This CDR3 has 14 amino acids. Germline CDR1 reads ENHRY; CDR2 reads SYGVKD. CDR3 residues: CAISEFSRLRPLHF. Written as DNA, the CDR3 is TGTGCCATCAGTGAGTTTAGTAGACTCCGACCCCTCCACTTT.

This clone was detected only once. The chain is built from TRBV7-8 and TRBJ2-2, with 10 bases aligning to TRBD2. The CDR3 is 15 amino acids. CDR1 SGHVS and CDR2 FQNEAQ come from the germline V gene. Trimming removed 5 bases from V and 4 bases from J; junction bases left unmatched: 4. CDR3 coding DNA: TGTGCCAGCAGCAGTCTAGCGGGAGTCACCGGGGAGCTGTTTTTT. It specifies CASSSLAGVTGELFF. Complete variable domain (other parts from reference TRBV7-8 and TRBJ2-2): GAGVSQSPRYKVAKRGQDVALRCDPISGHVSLFWYQQALGQGPEFLTYFQNEAQLDKSGLPSDRFFAERPEGSVSTLKIQRTQQEDSAVYLCASSSLAGVTGELFFGEGSRLTVL.

The chain carries TRBV11-2 and TRBJ1-1, with D possibly matching TRBD1 (6 bases). V dropped 1 base and J dropped 0 bases, with 15 bases sitting between them. The germline CDR1 and CDR2 sequences are SGHAT and FQNNGV. The CDR3 is 17 residues long. CDR3 in DNA: TGTGCCAGCAGCTTAGTTACCGGGACACTCATGAACACTGAAGCTTTCTTT. Residues: CASSLVTGTLMNTEAFF.

J is TRBJ2-3 and V is TRBV7-9; D not certain. Germline loops: CDR1 SEHNR, CDR2 FQNEAQ (reference sequence). Trimming removed 3 bases at V and 5 bases at J, with 6 bases between. This CDR3 has 12 residues. CDR3 amino acids: CASSFGKDTQYF. CDR3 DNA: TGTGCCAGCAGCTTTGGCAAAGATACGCAGTATTTT.

The V gene is TRBV7-2, the J gene TRBJ1-4, with D perhaps TRBD1 (5 bases). Germline V gene data show CDR1 as SGHTA and CDR2 as FQGNSA. Trimming took off 1 base at V and 7 bases at J, with 10 bases between the two ends. The CDR3 has 14 residues. The CDR3 nucleotides are TGTGCCAGCAGCTTAGGGGGGGTTTCTGAAAAACTGTTTTTT. Amino acid sequence: CASSLGGVSEKLFF.

The chain has TRBV4-3 and TRBJ2-2, with TRBD2 matching 11 bases. The junction had 7 bases not matched to a gene; V was cut back by 1 base and J by 6 bases. Germline CDR1 reads LGHNA; CDR2 reads YSLEER. The CDR3 consists of 17 residues. The chain's CDR3 is CASSQGLAGGLPGELFF. The DNA of the CDR3 is TGCGCCAGCAGCCAAGGGTTAGCGGGGGGGCTTCCCGGGGAGCTGTTTTTT.

The table lists this clone with a count of one. DNA of the CDR3: TGCAGTGCCGAGTCTTACACTGAAGCTTTCTTT. This codes for CSAESYTEAFF. The chain combines TRBV20-1 with TRBJ1-1; D is uncertain. This CDR3 is built from 11 residues. The germline V gene has CDR1 DFQATT and CDR2 SNEGSKA (reference sequence). The V end lost 6 bases, the J end lost 3 bases, and 8 bases lay between the germline ends.

The V and J genes are TRBV28 and TRBJ1-2, with 7 bases aligning to TRBD1. V dropped 6 bases and J dropped 5; count of bases not matched to a gene: 9. The CDR3 has 14 amino acids. The germline gives CDR1 MDHEN, CDR2 SYDVKM. CDR3 sequence reads: CASSTLRGFYGYTF. The DNA of the CDR3 is TGTGCCAGCAGCACCCTCAGGGGGTTTTATGGCTACACCTTC.

This chain connects TRBV27 to TRBJ1-2, with a tentative D call TRBD1 (6 bases). V lost 6 bases to trimming and J lost 8 bases, with 13 bases between them. The CDR3 runs to 12 residues. Germline loops: CDR1 MNHEY, CDR2 SMNVEV (reference sequence). The CDR3 here is CASSNTGMGYTF. The DNA for the CDR3 is TGTGCCAGCAGCAACACAGGGATGGGCTACACCTTC.

The rearrangement links TRBV28 to TRBJ2-2; perhaps TRBD2 as D (5 bases). V was pared by 10 bases and J by 1 base, with 13 bases between. Germline V lookup: CDR1 MDHEN, CDR2 SYDVKM. The CDR3 has 14 amino acids. For the CDR3, the DNA is TGTGCCACCGCGAGCGGAATGAACACCGGGGAGCTGTTTTTT. Protein: CATASGMNTGELFF.

V usage is TRBV5-8 and J usage is TRBJ2-7, with 8 bases identical to TRBD1. The CDR3 extends over 17 amino acids. V shed 0 bases and J 2 bases; nucleotides not matched to a gene: 10. CDR1 is SGHTS, CDR2 YDEGEE, per germline. The CDR3 nucleotides are TGTGCCAGCAGCTTGGCCCGGCGTCGGACAGGGCCCTACGAGCAGTACTTC. As protein: CASSLARRRTGPYEQYF.

This clone has just one count. This sequence joins TRBV9 and TRBJ2-1; possibly TRBD2 for D (6 bases). Between the trimmed V and J ends, which lost 4 bases and 2 bases, there was a span of 16 bases. The CDR3 runs to 16 residues. Germline values: CDR1 SGDLS, CDR2 YYNGEE. CDR3 protein: CASSLGLGGAYNEQFF. In nucleotides, the CDR3 is TGTGCCAGCAGCCTCGGGTTGGGCGGGGCCTACAATGAGCAGTTCTTC.

The rearrangement uses TRBV2 and TRBJ1-1; D may be TRBD1 (5 bases). V dropped 3 bases and J dropped 2 bases, with 7 bases sitting between them. The CDR3 is 13 residues long. The V gene's germline CDR1 is SNHLY and CDR2 FYNNEI. CDR3 nucleotides: TGTGCCAGCAGTGACCAGGGAAACACTGAAGCTTTCTTT. Translating gives CASSDQGNTEAFF. Full variable domain (remainder filled in from reference TRBV2 and TRBJ1-1): EPEVTQTPSHQVTQMGQEVILRCVPISNHLYFYWYRQILGQKVEFLVSFYNNEISEKSEIFDDQFSVERPDGSNFTLKIRSTKLEDSAMYFCASSDQGNTEAFFGQGTRLTVV.

V gene TRBV9 combines with J gene TRBJ1-4, with unresolved D. Germline V gene data show CDR1 as SGDLS and CDR2 as YYNGEE. Between the trimmed V and J ends, which lost 0 bases and 0 bases, there was a span of 6 bases. This CDR3 contains 15 residues. The CDR3 DNA sequence: TGTGCCAGCAGCGTAGACCCAGCAACTAATGAAAAACTGTTTTTT. Translating gives CASSVDPATNEKLFF. Together with reference TRBV9 and TRBJ1-4, the CDR3 gives the full variable domain: DSGVTQTPKHLITATGQRVTLRCSPRSGDLSVYWYQQSLDQGLQFLIQYYNGEERAKGNILERFSAQQFPDLHSELNLSSLELGDSALYFCASSVDPATNEKLFFGSGTQLSVL.

The table lists this clone with a count of one. The chain couples TRBV7-2 to TRBJ1-1, with 7 positions matching TRBD1. The CDR3 runs 13 residues. After removal of 1 base from V and 10 bases from J, the junction contained 6 bases not matched to a gene. The germline gives CDR1 SGHTA, CDR2 FQGNSA. The CDR3 region is CASSLVGQLLAFF. CDR3 DNA sequence: TGTGCCAGCAGCTTAGTGGGACAGTTACTAGCTTTCTTT. The full variable domain, in which reference TRBV7-2 and TRBJ1-1 provide the parts outside the CDR3, is GAGVSQSPSNKVTEKGKDVELRCDPISGHTALYWYRQSLGQGLEFLIYFQGNSAPDKSGLPSDRFSAERTGGSVSTLTIQRTQQEDSAVYLCASSLVGQLLAFFGQGTRLTVV.

This clone has only one observation. The rearrangement uses TRBV19 and TRBJ1-5; tentative D call: TRBD1 (5 bases). The germline V and J ends were trimmed by 5 bases and 2 bases, with 13 bases remaining between them. The CDR3 has 15 residues. The germline gives CDR1 LNHDA, CDR2 SQIVND (reference sequence). The CDR3 region has the DNA TGTGCCAGTAGTCCAGGGCGGATGGGCAATCAGCCCCAGCATTTT. Encoded protein: CASSPGRMGNQPQHF.

The V call is TRBV7-2, the J call TRBJ1-6; the D gene is possibly TRBD1 (6 bases). CDR1 and CDR2 from the germline V gene are SGHTA and FQGNSA. The CDR3 loop spans 14 amino acids. Trimming removed 3 bases at V and 7 bases at J, with 10 bases between. The CDR3 DNA sequence: TGTGCCAGCAGCTTTCGACAGGCCAATTCACCCCTCCACTTT. This sequence encodes CASSFRQANSPLHF.

The V gene is TRBV9, the J gene TRBJ2-3; tentatively, D is TRBD2 (6 bases). Germline CDR1 is SGDLS and CDR2 is YYNGEE. The CDR3 is 17 amino acids. V was clipped by 3 bases and J by 0 bases, with 17 bases between them. The CDR3 protein is CASSAEYPGTSTDTQYF. The CDR3 DNA follows: TGTGCCAGCAGCGCGGAATACCCGGGGACTAGCACAGATACGCAGTATTTT.

V gene TRBV5-6 combines with J gene TRBJ2-1; TRBD1 is a possible D gene (7 bases). The V and J ends lost 1 base and 7 bases respectively, with 18 bases between them. Germline loops: CDR1 SGHDT, CDR2 YYEEEE. The CDR3 loop spans 16 amino acids. CDR3 nucleotide sequence: TGTGCCAGCAGCTTGTATGGGACAGCGACTAGAAATGAGCAGTTCTTC. It codes for CASSLYGTATRNEQFF.

The chain employs TRBV30 and TRBJ1-3; D uncertain. Trimming cost V 0 bases and J 1 base, with 10 bases left between them. The CDR3 totals 15 residues. CDR1 GTSNPN and CDR2 SVGIG come from the germline V gene (reference sequence). The CDR3 protein is CAWSVSGLSGNTIYF. The CDR3 DNA follows: TGTGCCTGGAGTGTTTCGGGGTTATCTGGAAACACCATATATTTT.

J is TRBJ1-2 and V is TRBV5-4, with D maybe TRBD1 (6 bases). Germline CDR1 and CDR2: SGHNT and YYREEE (reference sequence). There are 13 residues in the CDR3. The germline V and J ends were trimmed by 5 bases and 7 bases, with 15 bases remaining between them. CDR3 DNA sequence: TGTGCCAGCAGTGAACAGGGTACGAGTGGCTACACCTTC. This encodes CASSEQGTSGYTF.

The chain couples TRBV5-1 to TRBJ1-4; the D is unclear. With 2 bases removed from V and 4 bases from J, the gap between germline ends came to 12 bases. CDR1 is SGHRS, CDR2 YFSETQ, per germline. This CDR3 comprises 15 residues. DNA of the CDR3: TGCGCCAGCAGCTTCCGGGAGTCAGTTAATGAAAAACTGTTTTTT. Protein product: CASSFRESVNEKLFF.

This sequence joins TRBV4-1 and TRBJ2-5, with TRBD2 identical over 9 bases. Germline CDR1 reads MGHRA; CDR2 reads YSYEKL. The V segment lost 4 bases and the J segment 4 bases; nucleotides outside the gene matches: 7. CDR3 size: 15 residues. For the CDR3, the DNA is TGCGCCAGCAGCCGCCAAGAAGCGGGAGGAGAGACCCAGTACTTC. It is translated as CASSRQEAGGETQYF.

A single count supports this clone. For the CDR3, the DNA is TGTGCCAGCCGTGCTAGCGGTGAGACCCAGTACTTC. It translates to CASRASGETQYF. The rearrangement joins TRBV12-3 or TRBV12-4 to TRBJ2-5, with 7 bases aligning to TRBD2. With 8 bases clipped from V and 5 bases from J, the junction kept 5 bases outside the gene matches. The CDR3 is 12 amino acids.

The chain couples TRBV18 to TRBJ1-3, with D uncertain. This CDR3 is built from 15 residues. The germline V gene has CDR1 KGHSH and CDR2 LQKENI. V dropped 0 bases and J dropped 0 bases, with 6 bases sitting between them. The CDR3 DNA is TGTGCCAGCTCACCACCATATCCCTCTGGAAACACCATATATTTT. Translated: CASSPPYPSGNTIYF. Full variable domain (remainder filled in from reference TRBV18 and TRBJ1-3): NAGVMQNPRHLVRRRGQEARLRCSPMKGHSHVYWYRQLPEEGLKFMVYLQKENIIDESGMPKERFSAEFPKEGPSILRIQQVVRGDSAAYFCASSPPYPSGNTIYFGEGSWLTVV.

The chain carries TRBV7-2 and TRBJ2-7; D gene unclear. CDR1 is SGHTA, CDR2 FQGNSA, per germline. V dropped 3 bases and J dropped 2 bases, with 8 bases sitting between them. CDR3 length: 13 residues. The CDR3 is CASSFYSAYEQYF. The CDR3 coding sequence is TGTGCCAGCAGCTTCTACTCGGCCTACGAGCAGTACTTC.

The V and J genes are TRBV30 and TRBJ1-5; TRBD1 might be the D (6 bases). This CDR3 is built from 15 residues. The ends were cut back, 0 bases at V and 3 bases at J, with 12 bases in the middle. Germline V gives CDR1 GTSNPN, CDR2 SVGIG (reference sequence). The DNA of the CDR3 is TGTGCCTGGAGTGTCCAAACAGGGACCAATCAGCCCCAGCATTTT. This codes for CAWSVQTGTNQPQHF.